This TCR beta chain was documented in a study of vaccination and CD4 T cells after COVID-19. Study background: Post-COVID samples had a sampling time that fell a median roughly 100 days after diagnosis (range 35 to 161).

The CDR3 contains 15 residues. Trimming cost V 4 bases and J 6 bases, with 16 bases left between them. Per the germline V gene, CDR1 is DFQATT and CDR2 is SNEGSKA (reference sequence). The Oncomine TCR Beta short-read assay was applied to DNA of cultured CD4+ T cells. TCRdb redid the calling of the PCR reads with MiXCR, one entry per CDR3 protein. The data contain more than 10,000 distinct CDR3 sequences, 36% of them singletons. As to treatment: roughly 11-day PBMC culture with coronavirus spike peptide pools or control peptides (ViraFEST assay). Note on this clonotype: The antigen remains undetermined.

The sequence came from a human donor with COVID-19. Material for sequencing was cultured CD4+ T cells from blood. V is TRBV20-1 and J is TRBJ1-6; D is ambiguous. The CDR3 nucleotides read TGCAGTGCTAATCCCGGGGAGCATGCTAATTCACCCCTCCACTTT. It encodes CSANPGEHANSPLHF.